The rows below give T cell receptor beta chains drawn from one sample of a study of tumor-infiltrating lymphocytes in localized non-small cell lung cancer. Sequencing used immunoSEQ multiplex PCR; TCRdb keeps in-frame clones, though not all of them. Here the sample spans 10,000 to 15,000 clones, under 90% being singletons. The specimen was lung tumor tissue. The receptors were sampled from a human donor with non-small cell lung cancer. CDR3s include the opening cysteine and the closing phenylalanine or tryptophan. A D gene is named only where the DNA matches it firmly. Only some rows state a clone size, as once, few, many or a class for expanded clones.

>14|TRBV11-2|NA|TRBJ2-2|NA
CASSFFAGTGELFF
TGTGCCAGCAGCTTTTTTGCAGGCACCGGGGAGCTGTTTTTT
>17|TRBV5-6|NA|TRBJ1-1|NA
CASSSTNGRRWVTEAFF
TGTGCCAGCAGCTCAACCAACGGACGGAGGTGGGTAACTGAAGCTTTCTTT
>15|TRBV14|NA|TRBJ2-7|NA
CASSQYRFNSYEQYF
TGTGCCAGCAGCCAATACAGGTTCAACTCCTACGAGCAGTACTTC
>10|TRBV20-1|NA|TRBJ2-1|NA
CSAREAEQFF
TGCAGTGCTAGAGAAGCTGAGCAGTTCTTC
>11|TRBV10-2|NA|TRBJ2-7|NA
CASSHGYEQYF
TGCGCCAGCAGTCACGGCTACGAGCAGTACTTC
>14|TRBV28|NA|TRBJ2-1|TRBD1
CASSLPGQGGEQFF
TGTGCCAGCAGCTTACCCGGACAGGGTGGTGAGCAGTTCTTC
>13|TRBV6-1|NA|TRBJ1-1|NA
CASSGRGLPEAFF
TGTGCCAGCAGTGGAAGGGGGTTACCTGAAGCTTTCTTT
>14|TRBV12-5|NA|TRBJ2-7|NA
CASALGQGYYEQYF
TGTGCTAGTGCCCTAGGGCAGGGTTACTACGAGCAGTACTTC
>15|TRBV4-1|NA|TRBJ1-5|NA
CASSLFLQFDQPQHF
TGCGCCAGCAGCCTCTTCCTACAATTTGATCAGCCCCAGCATTTT
>13|TRBV6-1|NA|TRBJ2-1|NA
CASRGTWGSEQFF
TGTGCCAGCAGGGGAACATGGGGGAGTGAGCAGTTCTTC
>13|TRBV2|NA|TRBJ2-7|TRBD1
CARGGQGAHEQYF
TGTGCCAGAGGGGGACAGGGGGCACACGAGCAGTACTTC
>16|TRBV2|NA|TRBJ2-5|NA
CASKGPLTGLQETQYF
TGTGCCAGCAAGGGTCCATTGACAGGTCTACAAGAGACCCAGTACTTC
>15|TRBV9|NA|TRBJ2-1|TRBD2
CASSPRTSAHNEQFF
TGTGCCAGCAGCCCCCGGACTAGCGCCCACAATGAGCAGTTCTTC
>12|TRBV30|NA|TRBJ2-5|NA
CAWSRAGETQYF
TGTGCCTGGAGTAGGGCGGGAGAGACCCAGTACTTC
>20|TRBV27|NA|TRBJ1-1|NA
CASSLYGLRGARDMNTEAFF
TGTGCCAGCAGTTTATACGGACTAAGGGGGGCGAGGGACATGAACACTGAAGCTTTCTTT
>13|TRBV2|NA|TRBJ2-7|TRBD1
CATQNDRGYEQYF
TGTGCCACCCAGAATGACAGGGGGTACGAGCAGTACTTC
>15|TRBV6-1|few|TRBJ2-1|NA
CASPEDWSSYNEQFF
TGTGCCAGCCCGGAAGACTGGAGCTCCTACAATGAGCAGTTCTTC
>14|TRBV5-1|NA|TRBJ1-1|TRBD1
CASSQRGLGAEAFF
TGCGCCAGCAGCCAAAGGGGGCTTGGCGCTGAAGCTTTCTTT
>15|TRBV6-6|NA|TRBJ1-3|NA
CASSYGISSGNTIYF
TGTGCCAGCAGTTACGGGATTTCCTCTGGAAACACCATATATTTT
>12|TRBV29-1|NA|TRBJ1-1|TRBD1
CSGTGGYTEAFF
TGCAGCGGTACAGGGGGTTACACTGAAGCTTTCTTT
>17|TRBV5-5|once|TRBJ1-1|TRBD1
CASSSLPGQGARTEAFF
TGTGCCAGCAGCTCCCTCCCGGGACAGGGGGCGCGGACTGAAGCTTTCTTT
>17|TRBV4-2|NA|TRBJ1-3|TRBD1
CASSRGTGEGAGNTIYF
TGTGCCAGCAGCCGAGGGACAGGGGAAGGTGCTGGAAACACCATATATTTT
>16|TRBV27|NA|TRBJ1-1|TRBD1
CASSLFQGASDTEAFF
TGTGCCAGCAGTTTATTCCAGGGGGCTTCTGATACTGAAGCTTTCTTT
>15|TRBV5-8|NA|TRBJ2-1|NA
CATHQGGISYNEQFF
TGTGCCACCCACCAGGGCGGGATTTCCTACAATGAGCAGTTCTTC
>14|TRBV11-1|NA|TRBJ2-2|NA
CASSLEVTAGELFF
TGTGCCAGCAGCTTAGAGGTCACAGCCGGGGAGCTGTTTTTT
>14|TRBV7-8|once|TRBJ1-5|TRBD1
CASSSTDRAQPQHF
TGTGCCAGCAGCTCCACCGACAGGGCTCAGCCCCAGCATTTT
>14|TRBV6-5|NA|TRBJ1-2|TRBD1
CASRAVGTDYGYTF
TGTGCCAGCAGGGCCGTTGGGACAGACTATGGCTACACCTTC
>14|TRBV6-1|NA|TRBJ1-5|TRBD1
CASKNSGGGQPQHF
TGTGCCAGCAAAAACTCAGGGGGTGGGCAGCCCCAGCATTTT
>15|TRBV30|NA|TRBJ1-3|NA
CAWGLGGGAGNTIYF
TGTGCCTGGGGACTTGGGGGGGGTGCTGGAAACACCATATATTTT
>13|TRBV11-2|NA|TRBJ2-7|NA
CASSLAGTYEQYF
TGTGCCAGCAGCTTAGCAGGAACCTACGAGCAGTACTTC
>15|TRBV12-5|few|TRBJ2-1|NA
CASGLVGGGHNEQFF
TGTGCTAGTGGTTTGGTCGGGGGCGGGCACAATGAGCAGTTCTTC
>16|TRBV7-2|once|TRBJ1-3|NA
CASSLREVYSGNTIYF
TGTGCCAGCAGCTTACGCGAGGTTTACTCTGGAAACACCATATATTTT
>14|TRBV5-1|NA|TRBJ2-3|TRBD1
CASSSGQGTDTQYF
TGCGCCAGCAGCTCGGGACAGGGTACAGATACGCAGTATTTT
>13|TRBV29-1|once|TRBJ2-7|NA
CSVTGLVTGEQYF
TGCAGCGTTACCGGCTTGGTGACAGGCGAGCAGTACTTC
>15|TRBV18|NA|TRBJ2-3|TRBD2
CASSRLAASTDTQYF
TGTGCCAGCTCCCGACTAGCGGCAAGCACAGATACGCAGTATTTT
>16|TRBV27|NA|TRBJ2-2|NA
CASRVDRLAQTGELFF
TGTGCCAGCAGAGTCGACAGGTTGGCCCAAACCGGGGAGCTGTTTTTT
>15|TRBV7-9|NA|TRBJ1-1|NA
CASSFRGGWLTEAFF
TGTGCCAGCAGCTTTCGTGGGGGGTGGTTGACTGAAGCTTTCTTT
>18|TRBV5-8|NA|TRBJ2-4|NA
CASSFGRSRGLAKNIQYF
TGTGCCAGCAGCTTCGGCAGGAGTAGGGGCCTAGCCAAAAACATTCAGTACTTC
>12|TRBV29-1|NA|TRBJ1-3|NA
CSALSSGNTIYF
TGCAGCGCCCTATCCTCTGGAAACACCATATATTTT
>17|TRBV5-1|once|TRBJ2-2|TRBD2
CASSAGLAGGPSGELFF
TGCGCCAGCAGCGCTGGACTAGCGGGAGGGCCTAGTGGGGAGCTGTTTTTT
>16|TRBV10-3|NA|TRBJ2-7|TRBD1
CAISERTGFSSYEQYF
TGTGCCATCAGTGAGCGGACAGGATTTAGCTCCTACGAGCAGTACTTC
>13|TRBV25-1|NA|TRBJ1-6|NA
CASSDLYNSPLHF
TGTGCCAGCAGTGATCTCTATAATTCACCCCTCCACTTT
>15|TRBV28|NA|TRBJ2-7|NA
CASRNPLGPRYEQYF
TGTGCCAGCCGGAATCCACTCGGGCCCCGCTACGAGCAGTACTTC
>15|TRBV7-3|NA|TRBJ2-7|TRBD1
CASSPTTGGSYEQYF
TGTGCCAGCAGCCCAACTACAGGGGGCTCCTACGAGCAGTACTTC
>15|TRBV10-3|NA|TRBJ2-7|TRBD1
CAISDKTGGWSEQYF
TGTGCCATCAGTGACAAGACAGGGGGCTGGAGCGAGCAGTACTTC
>14|TRBV28|NA|TRBJ2-5|NA
CASSYRPGEETQYF
TGTGCCAGCAGTTACCGGCCAGGTGAAGAGACCCAGTACTTC
>15|TRBV2|NA|TRBJ1-5|TRBD1
CASSETGGSNQPQHF
TGTGCCAGCAGTGAAACAGGGGGGAGCAATCAGCCCCAGCATTTT
>13|TRBV28|NA|TRBJ2-7|TRBD2
CASRWLAGTEQYF
TGTGCCAGCAGGTGGCTAGCGGGAACCGAGCAGTACTTC